The clone carrying this T cell receptor beta chain was seen just once. What it binds is unknown. This sample was included in a study of cytomegalovirus exposure and HLA in healthy donors. Study-level findings and limits: In a later analysis, several top co-occurrence clusters appeared linked to parvovirus B19, influenza, CMV and Epstein-Barr virus.

PCR primers comprised 60 Vbeta and 13 Jbeta primers. TCRdb keeps only in-frame clones here, not all; method: immunoSEQ multiplex PCR. The profile shows about 150,000 clones, about 75% of them singletons. Sequencing used PBMCs. The sequence came from a man aged 55 to 70 in good health and CMV-seronegative.

In nucleotides, the CDR3 is TGCGCCAGCAGCCGCGATGGGGCTCCCTACAATGAGCAGTTCTTC. Protein: CASSRDGAPYNEQFF. The rearrangement uses TRBV5-1 and TRBJ2-1, with a tentative D call TRBD1 (5 bases). V lost 4 bases, J lost 2 bases, and 13 bases lay in between. The CDR3 runs 15 residues. Per the germline V gene, CDR1 is SGHRS and CDR2 is YFSETQ.